This T cell receptor beta chain was observed in a study of CD8+ T cells in alopecia areata. Overall study context: Treatment of the treated patients consisted of oral tofacitinib, 5 to 10 mg twice daily.

In regard to this clone: Its antigen is not identified.

V was clipped by 5 bases and J by 6 bases, with 7 bases between them. CDR3 length: 12 amino acids. In germline, CDR1 is SGHTA, CDR2 FQGNSA. cDNA reverse transcribed from extracted RNA served as the sequencing template. Profiled with immunoSEQ multiplex PCR; TCRdb holds only in-frame clones, not every one. The table lists about 180,000 clones, approximately 59% of them singletons. Study findings and constraints: Normal scalp showed lower clonality than lesional scalp, especially alopecia totalis/universalis. Mice gave a clearer picture of TCR sharing than patients did, possibly for HLA-related reasons.

The chain has TRBV7-2 and TRBJ2-2; D is ambiguous. The material was CD4+ T cells sorted from blood, obtained at week 0. The source of this sequence is a human donor with alopecia areata. As DNA, the CDR3 is TGTGCCAGCAGCGAATTGGCCGGGGAGCTGTTTTTT. The encoded protein is CASSELAGELFF.